The clone carrying this T cell receptor (beta chain) has at least ten counts. Its antigen is unknown. Per germline, CDR1 KGHDR and CDR2 SFDVKD. This CDR3 is built from 16 residues. With V trimmed by 0 bases and J by 2 bases, 3 bases remained unmatched. This specimen comes from a study of metastatic and nonmetastatic thyroid tumors. Study information: Where malignant and benign thyroid patients were concerned, repertoires were compared across blood and tumor or nodule tissue. Study conclusions and caveats: Malignant thyroid tumors reportedly had TCR beta diversity that was significantly higher than in benign nodules, in blood and tumor.

No treatment had been given to any patient before thyroid surgery. Per the original data handling: The authors used CDR3 differences across clinicopathological groups to build a distant-metastasis classifier for papillary thyroid cancer. TCRdb reprocessed the PCR reads via MiXCR. These V and J calls are TCRdb output, not the study's own analysis. Here the sample spans approximately 35,000 clones, 11% being singletons. This receptor was identified in a female donor with papillary thyroid cancer or a benign thyroid nodule (not recorded which). Some clones in this sample may be carry-over from other donors' samples. The sample taken for sequencing was blood. The gene calls are TRBV24-1 and TRBJ2-3, with 8 positions matching TRBD2. The CDR3 bases are TGTGCCACCAGTGATTTGCGGGAGGGATCCACAGATACGCAGTATTTT. Translating gives CATSDLREGSTDTQYF.